Sequencing of this T cell receptor (beta chain) was carried out in a study of control samples from healthy donors and cancer patients (TCRdb year 2020). CDR1 and CDR2 were assigned from the germline V gene (reference sequence) as LNHDA and SQIVND. The V end loses 11 bases and the J end loses 1 base, and a stretch of 19 bases separates them. CDR3 length: 15 amino acids, cysteine to phenylalanine. This entry keeps only the CDR3 DNA: 45 bases, framed from base 1. Receptors were amplified or captured by the immunoSEQ multiplex PCR assay. TCRdb took over this immuneACCESS table, retaining in-frame rearrangements with V and J assigned. Such tables are incomplete; in checked studies, under half of the missing clones stem from an unresolved V gene, and the remainder is unexplained. This sample holds fewer than 500,000 clones; 80% to 95% were observed only once. More than 6% of the sample is in the top ten clones.

Turning to this clone: It has no known antigen specificity. No much larger clonotype is one base removed from it; base qualities were not supplied.

The sample consisted of PBMCs. The chain links TRBV19 with TRBJ2-3; a tentative D call is TRBD2 (5 bases match). The receptor's source is a man between 40 and 49 years old with head and neck cancer. The nucleotide sequence is given as TGTGCCTCAAAAAAACGGGGAGACGGCACAGATACGCAGTATTTT. Its coded protein is CASKKRGDGTDTQYF.